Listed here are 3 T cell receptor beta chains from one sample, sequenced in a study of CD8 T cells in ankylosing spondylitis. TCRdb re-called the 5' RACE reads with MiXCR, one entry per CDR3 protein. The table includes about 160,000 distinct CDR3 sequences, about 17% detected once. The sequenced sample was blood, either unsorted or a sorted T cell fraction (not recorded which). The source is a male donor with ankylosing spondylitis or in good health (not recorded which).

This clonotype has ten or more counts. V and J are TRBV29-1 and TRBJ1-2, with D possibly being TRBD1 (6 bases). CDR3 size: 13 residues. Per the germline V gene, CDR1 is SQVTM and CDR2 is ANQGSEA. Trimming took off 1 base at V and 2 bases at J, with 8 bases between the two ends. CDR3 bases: TGCAGCGTTGAAGCAAGGGGGAACTATGGCTACACCTTC. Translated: CSVEARGNYGYTF.

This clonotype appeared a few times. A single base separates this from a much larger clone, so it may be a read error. CDR3: CGARIAGGFQPQHF. The CDR3 DNA sequence: TGCGGTGCTAGGATCGCAGGGGGCTTCCAGCCCCAGCATTTT. The chain recombines TRBV20-1 with TRBJ1-5, with 8 bases aligning to TRBD1. The CDR3 has 14 residues. Germline V lookup: CDR1 DFQATT, CDR2 SNEGSKA (reference sequence).

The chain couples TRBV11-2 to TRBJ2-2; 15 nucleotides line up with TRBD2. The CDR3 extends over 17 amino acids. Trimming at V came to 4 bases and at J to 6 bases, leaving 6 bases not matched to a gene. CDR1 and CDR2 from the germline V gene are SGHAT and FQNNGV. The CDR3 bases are TGTGCCAGCAGCTACTGGACTAGCGGGAGGGACCCCGGGGAGCTGTTTTTT. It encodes CASSYWTSGRDPGELFF.